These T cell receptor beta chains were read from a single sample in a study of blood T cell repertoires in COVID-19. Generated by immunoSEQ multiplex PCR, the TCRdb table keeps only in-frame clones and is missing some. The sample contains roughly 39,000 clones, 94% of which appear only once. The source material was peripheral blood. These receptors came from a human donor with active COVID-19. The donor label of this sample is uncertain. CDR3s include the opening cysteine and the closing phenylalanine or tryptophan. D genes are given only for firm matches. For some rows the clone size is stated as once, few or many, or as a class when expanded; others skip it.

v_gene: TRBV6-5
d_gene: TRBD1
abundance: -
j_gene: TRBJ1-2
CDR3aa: CASRRTGKGGYTF
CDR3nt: TGTGCCAGCAGGCGGACAGGGAAGGGCGGCTACACCTTC

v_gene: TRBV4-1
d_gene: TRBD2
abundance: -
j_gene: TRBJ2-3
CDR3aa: CASSQARGGTVSTDTQYF
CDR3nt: TGCGCCAGCAGCCAAGCCCGGGGGGGTACTGTTAGCACAGATACGCAGTATTTT

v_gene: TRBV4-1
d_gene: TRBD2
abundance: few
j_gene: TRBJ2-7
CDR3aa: CASSVTTSPTYEQYF
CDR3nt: TGCGCCAGCAGTGTCACGACTAGCCCGACCTACGAGCAGTACTTC

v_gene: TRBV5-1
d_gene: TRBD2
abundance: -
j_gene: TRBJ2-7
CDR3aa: CASSSWTSGAPYEQYF
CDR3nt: TGCGCCAGCAGCTCCTGGACTAGCGGAGCTCCCTACGAGCAGTACTTC

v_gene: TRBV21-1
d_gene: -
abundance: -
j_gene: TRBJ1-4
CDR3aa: CASSKEVGARNEKLFF
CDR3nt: TGTGCCAGCAGCAAAGAAGTGGGGGCTCGTAATGAAAAACTGTTTTTT

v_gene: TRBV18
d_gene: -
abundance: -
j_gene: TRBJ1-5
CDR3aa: CASSPQGNRDQPQHF
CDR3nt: TGTGCCAGCTCACCCCAGGGGAATAGGGATCAGCCCCAGCATTTT

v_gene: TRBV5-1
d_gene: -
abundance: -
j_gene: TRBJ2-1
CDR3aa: CASSITGNSYNEQFF
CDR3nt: TGCGCCAGCAGTATTACAGGGAACTCCTACAATGAGCAGTTCTTC

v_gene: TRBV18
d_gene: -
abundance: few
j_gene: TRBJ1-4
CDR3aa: CASSPQGRSEKLFF
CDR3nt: TGTGCCAGCTCACCACAGGGGAGGAGTGAAAAACTGTTTTTT

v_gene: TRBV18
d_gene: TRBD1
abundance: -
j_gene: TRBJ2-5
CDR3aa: CASSTGDQETQYF
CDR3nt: TGTGCCAGCTCGACAGGGGACCAAGAGACCCAGTACTTC

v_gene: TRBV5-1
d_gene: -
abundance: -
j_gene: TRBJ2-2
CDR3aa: CASSLATSNTGELFF
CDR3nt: TGCGCCAGCAGCTTGGCAACTTCGAACACCGGGGAGCTGTTTTTT

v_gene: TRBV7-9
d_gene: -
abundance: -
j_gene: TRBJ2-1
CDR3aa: CASSLSSGVRNEQFF
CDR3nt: TGTGCCAGCAGCCTTTCATCCGGGGTCAGGAATGAGCAGTTCTTC

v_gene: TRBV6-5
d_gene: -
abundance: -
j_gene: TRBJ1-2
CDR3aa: CASSYRNRAYGYTF
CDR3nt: TGTGCCAGCAGTTACCGTAACCGAGCCTATGGCTACACCTTC

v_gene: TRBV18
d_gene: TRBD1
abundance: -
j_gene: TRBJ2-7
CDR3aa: CASSPDRAYEQYF
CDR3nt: TGTGCCAGCTCACCCGACAGGGCCTACGAGCAGTACTTC

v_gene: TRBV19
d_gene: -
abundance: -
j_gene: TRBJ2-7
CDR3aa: CASSTDMFSYEQYF
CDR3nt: TGTGCCAGTAGTACAGACATGTTCTCCTACGAGCAGTACTTC

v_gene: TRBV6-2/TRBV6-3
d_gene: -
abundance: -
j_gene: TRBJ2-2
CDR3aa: CASSRPVTGELFF
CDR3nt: TGTGCCAGCAGCCGTCCAGTAACCGGGGAGCTGTTTTTT

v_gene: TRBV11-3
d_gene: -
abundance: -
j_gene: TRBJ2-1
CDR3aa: CASSSGGLAGYNEQFF
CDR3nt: TGTGCCAGCAGCTCAGGGGGTCTAGCGGGTTACAATGAGCAGTTCTTC

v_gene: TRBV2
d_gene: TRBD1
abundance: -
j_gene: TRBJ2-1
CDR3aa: CASSRTGGYSEQFF
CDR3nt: TGTGCCAGCAGTAGGACAGGGGGCTATAGTGAGCAGTTCTTC

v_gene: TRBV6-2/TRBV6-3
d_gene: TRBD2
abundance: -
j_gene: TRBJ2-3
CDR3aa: CASSFPSGSPPITADTQYF
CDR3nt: TGTGCCAGCAGTTTTCCTAGCGGGAGTCCCCCAATAACGGCAGATACGCAGTATTTT

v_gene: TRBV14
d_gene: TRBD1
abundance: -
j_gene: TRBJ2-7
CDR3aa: CASSQEQGANWEQYF
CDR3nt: TGTGCCAGCAGCCAAGAACAGGGGGCAAATTGGGAGCAGTACTTC

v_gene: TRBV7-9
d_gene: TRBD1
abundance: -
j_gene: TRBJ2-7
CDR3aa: CASSFPGQAHEQYF
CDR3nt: TGTGCCAGCAGCTTTCCCGGACAGGCACACGAGCAGTACTTC

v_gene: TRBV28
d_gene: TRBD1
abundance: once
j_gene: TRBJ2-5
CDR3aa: CALSERTGGIGETQYF
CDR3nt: TGTGCCCTATCGGAGAGGACAGGGGGAATCGGGGAGACCCAGTACTTC

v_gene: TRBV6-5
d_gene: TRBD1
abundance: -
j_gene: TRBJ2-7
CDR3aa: CASTRRDSSYEQYF
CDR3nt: TGTGCCAGCACCCGTCGGGACAGCTCCTACGAGCAGTACTTC

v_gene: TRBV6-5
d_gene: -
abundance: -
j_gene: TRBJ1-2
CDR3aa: CASSYWGGDIYGYTF
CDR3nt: TGTGCCAGCAGTTACTGGGGGGGAGACATCTATGGCTACACCTTC

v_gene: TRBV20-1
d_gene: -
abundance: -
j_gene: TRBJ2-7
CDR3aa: CSASGDRISYEQYF
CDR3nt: TGCAGTGCTAGTGGAGACAGGATCTCCTACGAGCAGTACTTC

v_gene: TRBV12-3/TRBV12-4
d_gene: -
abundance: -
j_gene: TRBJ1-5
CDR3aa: CASRGQPNQPQHF
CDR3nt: TGTGCCAGCAGGGGACAACCCAATCAGCCCCAGCATTTT

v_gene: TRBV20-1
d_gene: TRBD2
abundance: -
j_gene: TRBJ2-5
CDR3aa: CSASILAGVETQYF
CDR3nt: TGCAGTGCTAGTATACTAGCGGGAGTTGAGACCCAGTACTTC

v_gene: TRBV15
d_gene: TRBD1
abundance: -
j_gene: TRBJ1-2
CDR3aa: CATSRGQGRYEGYTF
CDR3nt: TGTGCCACCAGCAGAGGACAGGGGCGATATGAGGGCTACACCTTC

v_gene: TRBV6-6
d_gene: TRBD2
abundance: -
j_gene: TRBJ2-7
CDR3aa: CASISTSGSSYEQYF
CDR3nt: TGTGCCAGCATCTCCACTAGCGGGAGCTCCTACGAGCAGTACTTC

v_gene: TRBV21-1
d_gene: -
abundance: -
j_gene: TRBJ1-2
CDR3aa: CASRQGVYGYTF
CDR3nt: TGTGCCAGCAGACAGGGGGTCTATGGCTACACCTTC

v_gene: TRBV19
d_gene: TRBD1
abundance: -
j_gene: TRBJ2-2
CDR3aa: CASSLTGGGKTGELFF
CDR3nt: TGTGCCAGTAGTTTGACAGGGGGCGGTAAAACCGGGGAGCTGTTTTTT

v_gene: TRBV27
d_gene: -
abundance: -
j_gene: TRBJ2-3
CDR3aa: CASSLALESDTQYF
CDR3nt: TGTGCCAGCAGTTTAGCGCTGGAGAGTGATACGCAGTATTTT

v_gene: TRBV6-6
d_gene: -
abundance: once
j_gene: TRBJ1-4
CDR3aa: CASSYVLGQSKLFF
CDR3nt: TGTGCCAGCAGTTACGTTCTTGGACAGTCGAAACTGTTTTTT

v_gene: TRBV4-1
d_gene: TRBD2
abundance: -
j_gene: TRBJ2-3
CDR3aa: CASSQDSASGLTDTQYF
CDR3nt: TGCGCCAGCAGCCAAGATTCGGCTAGCGGGCTCACAGATACGCAGTATTTT

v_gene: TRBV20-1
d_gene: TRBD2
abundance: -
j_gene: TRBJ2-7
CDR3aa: CSASSGTYEQYF
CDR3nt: TGCAGTGCAAGTAGCGGGACCTACGAGCAGTACTTC

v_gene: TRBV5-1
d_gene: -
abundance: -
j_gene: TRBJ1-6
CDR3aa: CASTRDTVPSPLHF
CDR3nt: TGCGCCAGCACTCGGGACACGGTACCTTCACCCCTCCACTTT

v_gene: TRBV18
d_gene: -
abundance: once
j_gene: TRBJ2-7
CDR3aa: CASSPGSGSSYEQYF
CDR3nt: TGTGCCAGCTCACCCGGGTCAGGGTCGTCCTACGAGCAGTACTTC

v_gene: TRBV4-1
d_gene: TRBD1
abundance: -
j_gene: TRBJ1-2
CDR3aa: CASSPGTGFNYGYTF
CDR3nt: TGCGCCAGCAGCCCCGGGACAGGGTTTAACTATGGCTACACCTTC

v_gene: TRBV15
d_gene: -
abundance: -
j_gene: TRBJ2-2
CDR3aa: CATSRDRSANTGELFF
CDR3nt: TGTGCCACCAGCAGAGATCGGAGTGCCAACACCGGGGAGCTGTTTTTT

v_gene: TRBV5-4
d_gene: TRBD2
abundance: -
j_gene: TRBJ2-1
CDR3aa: CASSKGSGSSYNEQFF
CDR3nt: TGTGCCAGCAGTAAAGGAAGCGGGAGCTCCTACAATGAGCAGTTCTTC

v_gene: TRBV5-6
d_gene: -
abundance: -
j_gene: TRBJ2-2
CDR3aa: CASSLMRAPANTGELFF
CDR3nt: TGTGCCAGCAGCTTGATGCGTGCCCCCGCGAACACCGGGGAGCTGTTTTTT

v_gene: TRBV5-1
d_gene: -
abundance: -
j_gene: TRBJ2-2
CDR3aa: CASSLARGTGELFF
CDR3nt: TGCGCCAGCAGCTTAGCCCGTGGCACCGGGGAGCTGTTTTTT

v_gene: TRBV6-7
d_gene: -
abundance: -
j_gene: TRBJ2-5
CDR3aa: CAGTGEQETQYF
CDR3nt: TGTGCCGGTACCGGGGAGCAAGAGACCCAGTACTTC

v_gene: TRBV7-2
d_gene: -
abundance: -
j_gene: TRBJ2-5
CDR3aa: CASSLARNQETQYF
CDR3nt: TGTGCCAGCAGCTTAGCGAGAAACCAAGAGACCCAGTACTTC

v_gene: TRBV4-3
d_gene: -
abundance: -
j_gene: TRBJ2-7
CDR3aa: CASSQEGRGPHEQYF
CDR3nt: TGCGCCAGCAGCCAAGAGGGGCGGGGGCCTCACGAGCAGTACTTC

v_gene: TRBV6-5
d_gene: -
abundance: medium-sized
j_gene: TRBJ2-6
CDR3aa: CASSYSTNSGANVLTF
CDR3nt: TGTGCCAGCAGTTACTCGACAAACTCTGGGGCCAACGTCCTGACTTTC

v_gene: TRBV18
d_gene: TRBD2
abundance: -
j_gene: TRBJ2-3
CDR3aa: CASSPPVGTSGSGTDTQYF
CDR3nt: TGTGCCAGCTCACCTCCGGTTGGGACTAGCGGGAGTGGGACAGATACGCAGTATTTT

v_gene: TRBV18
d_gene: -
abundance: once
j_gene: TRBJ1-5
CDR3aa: CASSPLANNQPQHF
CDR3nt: TGTGCCAGCTCACCCTTAGCCAACAATCAGCCCCAGCATTTT

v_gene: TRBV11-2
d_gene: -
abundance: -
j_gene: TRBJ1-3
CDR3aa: CASSPPGLSSGNTIYF
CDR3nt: TGTGCCAGCAGCCCCCCCGGACTGAGCTCTGGAAACACCATATATTTT

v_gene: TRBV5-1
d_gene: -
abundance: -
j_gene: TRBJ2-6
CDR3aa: CASSSVELRANVLTF
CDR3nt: TGCGCCAGCAGCTCCGTCGAACTGAGGGCCAACGTCCTGACTTTC

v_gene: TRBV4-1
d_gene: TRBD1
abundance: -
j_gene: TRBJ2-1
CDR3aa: CASSQGTGVDEQFF
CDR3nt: TGCGCCAGCAGCCAAGGGACAGGGGTCGATGAGCAGTTCTTC

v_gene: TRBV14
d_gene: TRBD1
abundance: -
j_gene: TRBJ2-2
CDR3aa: CASSPWTGTNTGELFF
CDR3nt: TGTGCCAGCAGCCCGTGGACAGGAACCAACACCGGGGAGCTGTTTTTT

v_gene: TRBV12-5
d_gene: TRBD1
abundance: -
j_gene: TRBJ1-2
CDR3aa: CARFTDTGANGYTF
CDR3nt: TGTGCTAGATTTACGGACACAGGGGCTAATGGCTACACCTTC

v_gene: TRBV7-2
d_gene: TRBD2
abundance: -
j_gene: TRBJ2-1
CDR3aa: CASSLVRLREGGSYNEQFF
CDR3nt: TGTGCCAGCAGCTTAGTAAGGTTGCGGGAGGGGGGCTCCTACAATGAGCAGTTCTTC

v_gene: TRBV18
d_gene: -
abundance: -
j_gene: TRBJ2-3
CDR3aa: CASSPPLQGFGTDTQYF
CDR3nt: TGTGCCAGCTCACCTCCCCTTCAGGGGTTTGGCACAGATACGCAGTATTTT

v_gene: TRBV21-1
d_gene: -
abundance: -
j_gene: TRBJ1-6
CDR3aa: CASSDRDGPSSYNSPLHF
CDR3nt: TGTGCCAGCTCCGACAGGGATGGACCGAGCTCCTATAATTCACCCCTCCACTTT